This TCR beta chain was identified during a study of blood T cell repertoires in COVID-19. Clones were read by immunoSEQ multiplex PCR, and TCRdb kept only the in-frame ones, dropping some. The table has fewer than 200,000 clones, around 87% seen once. V lost 8 bases, J lost 5 bases, and 11 bases stayed unmatched. The germline gives CDR1 MDHEN, CDR2 SYDVKM. CDR3 length equals 14 residues. The sequenced sample consisted of peripheral blood. V usage is TRBV28 and J usage is TRBJ2-5; TRBD2 aligns across 7 bases. This clonotype was obtained from a woman aged 70-85 years with COVID-19, enrolled during active disease. CDR3 loop: CASVRGGFGETQYF. The CDR3 DNA sequence: TGTGCCAGCGTCCGGGGAGGGTTCGGGGAGACCCAGTACTTC.